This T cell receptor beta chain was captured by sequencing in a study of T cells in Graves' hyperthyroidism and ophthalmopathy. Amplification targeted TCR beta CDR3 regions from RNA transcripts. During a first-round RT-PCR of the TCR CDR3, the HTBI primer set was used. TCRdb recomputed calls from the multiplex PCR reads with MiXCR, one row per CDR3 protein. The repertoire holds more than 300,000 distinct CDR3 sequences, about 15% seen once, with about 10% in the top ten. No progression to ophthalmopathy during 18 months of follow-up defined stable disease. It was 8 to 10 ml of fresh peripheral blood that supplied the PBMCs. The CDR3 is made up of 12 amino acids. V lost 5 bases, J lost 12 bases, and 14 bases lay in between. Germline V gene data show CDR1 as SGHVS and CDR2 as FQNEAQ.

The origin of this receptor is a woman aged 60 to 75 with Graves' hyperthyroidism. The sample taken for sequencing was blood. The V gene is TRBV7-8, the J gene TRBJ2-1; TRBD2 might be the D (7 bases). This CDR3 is CASSLGASGQFF. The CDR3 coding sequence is TGTGCCAGCAGCCTGGGGGCTAGCGGGCAGTTCTTC.